Listed below are T cell receptor beta chains from one sample, sequenced in a study of T cells in Graves' hyperthyroidism and ophthalmopathy. TCRdb ran MiXCR on the multiplex PCR reads and lists one entry per CDR3 protein. The sample has approximately 620,000 distinct CDR3 sequences, around 16% seen once. Material for sequencing was blood. These TCRs come from a woman aged 40 to 49 with Graves' ophthalmopathy. Both conserved end residues are part of each CDR3. The order of the fields is CDR3 length, clone size, J gene, V gene, D gene, CDR3 protein, CDR3 DNA. A D gene is named only where the DNA matches it firmly. A clone size is listed for some rows: how often the clone was seen (once, few, many), or a class if it is expanded.

len: 14
abundance: many
j_gene: TRBJ1-4
v_gene: TRBV9
d_gene: TRBD1
CDR3aa: CASSMGQGSEKLFF
CDR3nt: TGTGCCAGCAGCATGGGACAGGGAAGTGAAAAACTGTTTTTT

len: 17
abundance: -
j_gene: TRBJ2-5
v_gene: TRBV7-6
d_gene: TRBD2
CDR3aa: CASSLVLAGGGQETQYF
CDR3nt: TGTGCCAGCAGCTTAGTTCTAGCGGGAGGCGGTCAAGAGACCCAGTACTTC

len: 17
abundance: many
j_gene: TRBJ2-1
v_gene: TRBV27
d_gene: TRBD2
CDR3aa: CASSPKRLAGALYEQFF
CDR3nt: TGTGCCAGCAGTCCGAAACGACTAGCGGGGGCGCTTTATGAGCAGTTCTTC

len: 18
abundance: -
j_gene: TRBJ2-6
v_gene: TRBV10-3
d_gene: TRBD1
CDR3aa: CASSEGGTGVSGANVLTF
CDR3nt: TGTGCCAGCAGTGAAGGAGGGACAGGGGTCTCTGGGGCCAACGTCCTGACTTTC

len: 15
abundance: many
j_gene: TRBJ2-3
v_gene: TRBV6-1
d_gene: TRBD2
CDR3aa: CASRNSGRALDTQYF
CDR3nt: TGTGCCAGCAGGAATAGCGGGAGGGCCTTGGATACGCAGTATTTT

len: 15
abundance: few
j_gene: TRBJ2-3
v_gene: TRBV6-1
d_gene: -
CDR3aa: CASSDVAVRTDTQYF
CDR3nt: TGTGCCAGCAGTGATGTTGCTGTCCGCACAGATACGCAGTATTTT

len: 14
abundance: many
j_gene: TRBJ1-1
v_gene: TRBV10-1
d_gene: -
CDR3aa: CASSEKGERTEAFF
CDR3nt: TGCGCCAGCAGTGAAAAGGGGGAACGGACTGAAGCTTTCTTT

len: 13
abundance: many
j_gene: TRBJ2-3
v_gene: TRBV18
d_gene: -
CDR3aa: CASEDRSAVTQYF
CDR3nt: TGTGCCAGCGAGGACCGTAGCGCAGTTACGCAGTATTTT

len: 14
abundance: -
j_gene: TRBJ1-5
v_gene: TRBV10-2
d_gene: -
CDR3aa: CASSGVGVGQPQHF
CDR3nt: TGCGCCAGCAGTGGTGTAGGGGTAGGACAGCCCCAGCATTTT

len: 12
abundance: many
j_gene: TRBJ1-2
v_gene: TRBV5-4
d_gene: TRBD1
CDR3aa: CASSRDRTGYTF
CDR3nt: TGTGCCAGCAGCAGGGACAGGACTGGCTACACCTTC

len: 13
abundance: many
j_gene: TRBJ2-1
v_gene: TRBV20-1
d_gene: -
CDR3aa: CSSPGAVGDEQFF
CDR3nt: TGCAGTTCTCCCGGGGCGGTGGGTGATGAGCAGTTCTTC

len: 15
abundance: many
j_gene: TRBJ1-1
v_gene: TRBV20-1
d_gene: TRBD1
CDR3aa: CSARGTGMGDTEAFF
CDR3nt: TGCAGTGCTAGGGGGACAGGGATGGGGGACACTGAAGCTTTCTTT

len: 15
abundance: many
j_gene: TRBJ1-4
v_gene: TRBV12-3/TRBV12-4
d_gene: TRBD1
CDR3aa: CASSTAGQGNEKLFF
CDR3nt: TGTGCCAGCAGTACGGCGGGACAGGGTAATGAAAAACTGTTTTTT

len: 17
abundance: -
j_gene: TRBJ2-2
v_gene: TRBV4-1
d_gene: TRBD1
CDR3aa: CASSQEFGTANTGELFF
CDR3nt: TGCGCCAGCAGCCAAGAGTTTGGGACAGCGAACACCGGGGAGCTGTTTTTT

len: 17
abundance: many
j_gene: TRBJ2-5
v_gene: TRBV3-1
d_gene: TRBD1
CDR3aa: CASSPWGSGGRQETQYF
CDR3nt: TGTGCCAGCAGCCCCTGGGGGTCAGGGGGCCGCCAAGAGACCCAGTACTTC

len: 17
abundance: few
j_gene: TRBJ2-1
v_gene: TRBV13
d_gene: TRBD2
CDR3aa: CASSRRSRAGGPVEQFF
CDR3nt: TGTGCCAGCAGCCGTAGGTCCCGGGCGGGAGGGCCGGTTGAGCAGTTCTTC

len: 14
abundance: many
j_gene: TRBJ1-2
v_gene: TRBV15
d_gene: TRBD1
CDR3aa: CATSLDRVDYGYTF
CDR3nt: TGTGCCACCAGCCTAGACAGGGTCGACTATGGCTACACCTTC

len: 12
abundance: few
j_gene: TRBJ2-5
v_gene: TRBV29-1
d_gene: -
CDR3aa: CSVERDQETQYF
CDR3nt: TGCAGCGTTGAACGGGATCAAGAGACCCAGTACTTC

len: 12
abundance: -
j_gene: TRBJ2-1
v_gene: TRBV12-3/TRBV12-4
d_gene: -
CDR3aa: CASSLTGSEQFF
CDR3nt: TGTGCCAGCAGTTTAACAGGGAGTGAGCAGTTCTTC

len: 14
abundance: many
j_gene: TRBJ1-6
v_gene: TRBV28
d_gene: -
CDR3aa: CASRVGTRRFTLHF
CDR3nt: TGTGCCAGCAGGGTTGGGACCCGGCGTTTCACCCTCCACTTT

len: 14
abundance: -
j_gene: TRBJ1-5
v_gene: TRBV2
d_gene: -
CDR3aa: CASSYGQKNQPQHF
CDR3nt: TGTGCCAGCAGCTACGGACAGAAAAATCAGCCCCAGCATTTT

len: 15
abundance: -
j_gene: TRBJ2-3
v_gene: TRBV7-6
d_gene: -
CDR3aa: CASSSSLGGWDTQYF
CDR3nt: TGTGCCAGCAGCTCGAGCCTGGGGGGATGGGATACGCAGTATTTT

len: 15
abundance: many
j_gene: TRBJ2-1
v_gene: TRBV18
d_gene: -
CDR3aa: CASSPSSKLYNEQFF
CDR3nt: TGTGCCAGCTCACCATCCTCTAAGTTGTACAATGAGCAGTTCTTC

len: 15
abundance: many
j_gene: TRBJ1-5
v_gene: TRBV7-2
d_gene: TRBD1
CDR3aa: CASSVQGSANQPQHF
CDR3nt: TGTGCCAGCAGCGTACAGGGGTCGGCCAATCAGCCCCAGCATTTT

len: 14
abundance: few
j_gene: TRBJ2-7
v_gene: TRBV11-2
d_gene: -
CDR3aa: CASSTGSGTYEQYF
CDR3nt: TGTGCCAGCAGCACAGGGTCAGGTACCTACGAGCAGTACTTC

len: 15
abundance: many
j_gene: TRBJ1-6
v_gene: TRBV7-6
d_gene: TRBD1
CDR3aa: CASSWDRGSGSPLHF
CDR3nt: TGTGCCAGCAGCTGGGACAGGGGTTCAGGGTCACCCCTCCACTTT

len: 13
abundance: many
j_gene: TRBJ2-7
v_gene: TRBV5-1
d_gene: TRBD2
CDR3aa: CASSSLAGYEQYF
CDR3nt: TGCGCCAGCAGCTCACTAGCGGGGTACGAGCAGTACTTC

len: 13
abundance: many
j_gene: TRBJ2-3
v_gene: TRBV18
d_gene: -
CDR3aa: CASSLTEGDTQYF
CDR3nt: TGTGCCAGCTCACTCACAGAGGGAGATACGCAGTATTTT

len: 15
abundance: many
j_gene: TRBJ2-7
v_gene: TRBV3-1
d_gene: TRBD2
CDR3aa: CASSMVSGSSYEQYF
CDR3nt: TGTGCCAGCAGCATGGTAAGCGGGAGCTCCTACGAGCAGTACTTC

len: 17
abundance: -
j_gene: TRBJ2-3
v_gene: TRBV3-1
d_gene: TRBD2
CDR3aa: CASSQVGSGRYTDTQYF
CDR3nt: TGTGCCAGCAGCCAAGTTGGGTCCGGGAGGTACACAGATACGCAGTATTTT